This T cell receptor beta chain was identified in a study of CD8+ T cells in alopecia areata. The sorting of pooled cutaneous lymph node cells relied on CD4, CD8alpha, NKG2D, NKG2ACE and other markers. RNA extraction and reverse transcription yielded cDNA as sequencing template. Generated by immunoSEQ multiplex PCR, the TCRdb table keeps only in-frame clones and is missing some. Listed for the sample are around 290,000 clones, none seen a single time. The germline V and J ends were trimmed by 4 bases and 0 bases, with 7 bases remaining between them. The CDR3 loop spans 14 amino acids. The germline V gene has CDR1 NSHNY and CDR2 SYGAGN. This clone turned up a few times. Each gene name is a mouse one. Coverage ceases 4 residues before the CDR3 finishes, and the germline J gene fills in the end.

The TCR sequence derives from a C3H/HeJ mouse with alopecia areata. This mouse strain has H2-k as its MHC haplotype. Sample: CD4+ T cells sorted from a lymph node. The chain is built from TRBV13-1 and TRBJ2-2, with D tentatively TRBD2 (6 bases). The sequenced part of the CDR3 DNA is TGTGCCAGCAGTCTGGGGTCAAACACCGGG. Protein product: CASSLGSNTG. The full CDR3 sequence reads CASSLGSNTGQLYF.